The entry below describes one TCR beta chain. The antigen remains undetermined. The sample originates from a study of cytomegalovirus exposure and HLA in healthy donors. The study ran its PCR with 60 Vbeta and 13 Jbeta primers. Generated by immunoSEQ multiplex PCR, the TCRdb table keeps only in-frame clones and is missing some. The data contain about 160,000 clones, about 75% of them singletons. Findings of the study overall: Among donors in an Asian-associated ancestry cluster, a later analysis reportedly found fewer N-insertions than the approximately 670-donor mean.

Germline V gene data show CDR1 as SGHVS and CDR2 as FNYEAQ. V gave up 0 bases and J gave up 2 bases; unmatched junction bases: 4. The CDR3 is 17 amino acids. The chain carries TRBV7-6 and TRBJ1-3; 10 bases are shared with TRBD1. Material for sequencing was PBMCs. The sequence was collected from a female donor in good health and CMV-seronegative. The CDR3: CASSLAVGQGTGNTIYF. The DNA of the CDR3 is TGTGCCAGCAGCTTAGCTGTGGGACAGGGGACTGGAAACACCATATATTTT.